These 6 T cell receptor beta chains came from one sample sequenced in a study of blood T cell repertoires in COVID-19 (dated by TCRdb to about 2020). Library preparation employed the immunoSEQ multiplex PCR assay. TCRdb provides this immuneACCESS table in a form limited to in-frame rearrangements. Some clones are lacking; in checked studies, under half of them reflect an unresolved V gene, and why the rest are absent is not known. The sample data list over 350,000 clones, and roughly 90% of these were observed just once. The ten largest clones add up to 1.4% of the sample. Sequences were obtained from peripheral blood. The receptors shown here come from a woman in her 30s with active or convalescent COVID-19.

The CDR3 reads CATTDLLGGEFF. In nucleotides, the CDR3 is TGCGCCACCACTGACTTGCTGGGGGGAGAGTTCTTC. The chain has TRBV5-1 and TRBJ2-1, with D possibly being TRBD2 (6 bases). The CDR3 runs 12 residues. V was pared by 9 bases and J by 14 bases, with 21 bases between. Germline V gene sequence: CDR1 SGHRS, CDR2 YFSETQ.

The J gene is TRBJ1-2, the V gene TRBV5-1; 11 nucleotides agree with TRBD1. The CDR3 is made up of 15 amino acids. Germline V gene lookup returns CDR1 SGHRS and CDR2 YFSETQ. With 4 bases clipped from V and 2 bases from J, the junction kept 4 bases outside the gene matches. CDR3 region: CASSVRDRGNYGYTF. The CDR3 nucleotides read TGCGCCAGCAGCGTGAGGGACAGGGGGAACTATGGCTACACCTTC.

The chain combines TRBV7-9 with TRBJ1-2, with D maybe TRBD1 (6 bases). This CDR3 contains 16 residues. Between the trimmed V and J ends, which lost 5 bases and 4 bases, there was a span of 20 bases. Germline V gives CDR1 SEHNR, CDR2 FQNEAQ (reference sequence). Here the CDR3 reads CASSASTGQLFYGYTF. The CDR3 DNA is TGTGCCAGCAGCGCCTCTACAGGGCAGCTATTCTATGGCTACACCTTC. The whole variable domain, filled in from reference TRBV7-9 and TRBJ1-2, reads DTGVSQNPRHKITKRGQNVTFRCDPISEHNRLYWYRQTLGQGPEFLTYFQNEAQLEKSRLLSDRFSAERPKGSFSTLEIQRTEQGDSAMYLCASSASTGQLFYGYTFGSGTRLTVV.

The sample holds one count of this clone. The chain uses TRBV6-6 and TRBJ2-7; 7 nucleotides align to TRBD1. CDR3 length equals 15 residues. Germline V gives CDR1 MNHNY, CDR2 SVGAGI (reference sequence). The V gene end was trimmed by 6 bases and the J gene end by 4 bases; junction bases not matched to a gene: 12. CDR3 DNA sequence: TGTGCCAGCAGGGAGCTCCGGGACAGAGATTACGAGCAGTACTTC. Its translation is CASRELRDRDYEQYF.

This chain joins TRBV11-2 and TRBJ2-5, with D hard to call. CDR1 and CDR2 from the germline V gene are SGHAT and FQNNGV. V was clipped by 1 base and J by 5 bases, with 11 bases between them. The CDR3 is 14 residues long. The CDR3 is CASSLVSLAETQYF. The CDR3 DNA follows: TGTGCCAGCAGCTTAGTTAGTCTTGCTGAGACCCAGTACTTC.

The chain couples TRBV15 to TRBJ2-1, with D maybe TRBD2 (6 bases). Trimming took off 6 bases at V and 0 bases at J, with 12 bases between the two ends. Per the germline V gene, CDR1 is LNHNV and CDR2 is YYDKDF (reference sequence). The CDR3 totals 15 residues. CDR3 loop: CATSGDGSSYNEQFF. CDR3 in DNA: TGTGCCACCAGTGGAGACGGGAGCTCCTACAATGAGCAGTTCTTC.